Described below is a single T cell receptor beta chain sequence and its context. This sample was taken from a study of control samples from healthy donors and cancer patients. Profiling relied on immunoSEQ multiplex PCR, and the TCRdb table lists in-frame clones only, not all of them. The sample includes fewer than 100,000 clones, more than 75% seen only once; the top ten take 2%. The TCR sequence derives from a man between 60 and 75 years old in good health. The sequenced sample consisted of blood.

In DNA form, the CDR3 reads TGTGCCACCAGTGTAAGTAGCTCCTACAATGAGCAGTTCTTC. It encodes CATSVSSSYNEQFF. V usage is TRBV24-1 and J usage is TRBJ2-1, with D unresolved. V lost 5 bases to trimming and J lost 0 bases, with 7 bases between them. This CDR3 is 14 amino acids long. Germline assignment: CDR1 KGHDR and CDR2 SFDVKD.